The rows below give T cell receptor beta chains drawn from one sample of a study of beta chain features in type 1 diabetes. TCRdb's copy holds only in-frame clones and misses some; the assay was immunoSEQ multiplex PCR. The sample has some 150,000 clones; about 10% are singletons. Sequenced input: naive CD4+ T cells from blood. These TCRs come from a man aged 18-30 years in good health. Each CDR3 is given with its conserved first and last residue. The D gene is left open where the match is weak. Size is omitted from some rows. Given values are once, few, many or a class for expanded clones.

CDR3nt,CDR3aa,j_gene,abundance,d_gene,v_gene
TGTGCCAGTATTAGCGGGGGGGCCTACCCCGGGGAGCTGTTTTTT,CASISGGAYPGELFF,TRBJ2-2,NA,TRBD2,TRBV2
TGTGCCAGCAGCCTTCAGATCACAGATACGCAGTATTTT,CASSLQITDTQYF,TRBJ2-3,NA,NA,TRBV7-3
TGCGCCAGCAGCTTGGCAGGGTATTCACCCCTCCACTTT,CASSLAGYSPLHF,TRBJ1-6,NA,NA,TRBV5-1
TGTGCCAGCAGCATTGGGACTAGCGGTTTCACTAGCACAGATACGCAGTATTTT,CASSIGTSGFTSTDTQYF,TRBJ2-3,NA,TRBD2,TRBV7-2
TGTGCCAGCAGCTTAGGACTAGCGGGGTCAAAAGAGACCCAGTACTTC,CASSLGLAGSKETQYF,TRBJ2-5,NA,TRBD2,TRBV7-6
TGTGCCAGCAGCTTAGAGGAGGGGGCGATAACCTACGAGCAGTACTTC,CASSLEEGAITYEQYF,TRBJ2-7,NA,NA,TRBV11-2
TGTGCCAGCAGCCCGGACAGACAAGAGACCCAGTACTTC,CASSPDRQETQYF,TRBJ2-5,NA,NA,TRBV7-2
TGTGCCAGCAGCACCGGACAGCACTCTGGGGCCAACGTCCTGACTTTC,CASSTGQHSGANVLTF,TRBJ2-6,few,NA,TRBV5-8
TGTGCCAGCAGCGTAACCCCACACAACACCGGGGAGCTGTTTTTT,CASSVTPHNTGELFF,TRBJ2-2,NA,NA,TRBV9
TGTGCCAGCAGCTTACGACGGGAGGAGACCCAGTACTTC,CASSLRREETQYF,TRBJ2-5,few,NA,TRBV7-9
TGTGCCAGCAGCTCTAGACAGTTCACAGATACGCAGTATTTT,CASSSRQFTDTQYF,TRBJ2-3,NA,NA,TRBV11-2
TGTGCCAGCAGCCAAGCGCGGGGGGGTATCACAGATACGCAGTATTTT,CASSQARGGITDTQYF,TRBJ2-3,NA,TRBD2,TRBV4-2
TGCGCCAGCAGCTCCCTCTCGAGCGGGGGGGCCGGCAATGAGCAGTTCTTC,CASSSLSSGGAGNEQFF,TRBJ2-1,NA,TRBD2,TRBV5-1
TGTGCCAGCAGACAGGGGCTAAGAAACACCATATATTTT,CASRQGLRNTIYF,TRBJ1-3,NA,TRBD1,TRBV28
TGTGCCAGCAGTAGTGGGACAGGGGGCTACGAGCAGTACTTC,CASSSGTGGYEQYF,TRBJ2-7,few,TRBD1,TRBV2
TGTGCCAGCAGTTTGGGGCGGTACGAGCAGTACTTC,CASSLGRYEQYF,TRBJ2-7,many,NA,TRBV28
TGTGCCAGCAGAAGCGGGGGGGCCAGTCAGGATGAGCAGTTCTTC,CASRSGGASQDEQFF,TRBJ2-1,few,TRBD2,TRBV28
TGTGCCAGCAGGGGCTTCGGCGCAGATACGCAGTATTTT,CASRGFGADTQYF,TRBJ2-3,NA,NA,TRBV7-3
TGTGCCAGCAGCTTAGCGGGGGGACTAGTAGAGACCCAGTACTTC,CASSLAGGLVETQYF,TRBJ2-5,NA,TRBD2,TRBV7-2
TGTGCCACCAGCGGTACTAGCGGGGGGGCCATATCCTACAATGAGCAGTTCTTC,CATSGTSGGAISYNEQFF,TRBJ2-1,few,TRBD2,TRBV15
TGTGCCTGGAGCGATAGGGGAGATACGCAGTATTTT,CAWSDRGDTQYF,TRBJ2-3,few,NA,TRBV30
TGTGCCAGTAGTCCGGACACCCGCGGGGAGCTGTTTTTT,CASSPDTRGELFF,TRBJ2-2,NA,NA,TRBV19
TGTGCCAGCAGCGGACAGGTTGGAAGGAGTGGCTACACCTTC,CASSGQVGRSGYTF,TRBJ1-2,NA,TRBD1,TRBV7-9
TGTGCCAGCAGCTTCAGGACAGGGAACCACTATGGCTACACCTTC,CASSFRTGNHYGYTF,TRBJ1-2,NA,TRBD1,TRBV7-2
TGTGCCAGCTCACCACCGGTCTACAGGAGCTCCTACAATGAGCAGTTCTTC,CASSPPVYRSSYNEQFF,TRBJ2-1,many,NA,TRBV18
TGCAGCGTAAGGGAGGGCGACGAGACCCAGTACTTC,CSVREGDETQYF,TRBJ2-5,many,TRBD2,TRBV29-1
TGTGCCAGCAGCTTAAACAGACGGTATTCTGGAAACACCATATATTTT,CASSLNRRYSGNTIYF,TRBJ1-3,NA,NA,TRBV7-9
TGCGCCAGCAGCCAAGTTAGAACTGCCGCACGAGACACCGGGGAGCTGTTTTTT,CASSQVRTAARDTGELFF,TRBJ2-2,few,NA,TRBV4-3
TGTGCCAGCAGGCCCAGGGGAGTAGATACGCAGTATTTT,CASRPRGVDTQYF,TRBJ2-3,many,NA,TRBV7-2
TGTGCCAGCAGCGTAGATGACGGGAAGAGCAAAAACATTCAGTACTTC,CASSVDDGKSKNIQYF,TRBJ2-4,NA,NA,TRBV9
TGTGCCAGCTCACCTCAGGGGGCGAGGAACATTCAGTACTTC,CASSPQGARNIQYF,TRBJ2-4,many,TRBD1,TRBV18
TGTGCCAGTGTAGGACAGTTCAATCAGCCCCAGCATTTT,CASVGQFNQPQHF,TRBJ1-5,NA,NA,TRBV19
TGTGCCAGCAGCGAACGAGGGGGGGCTAGCACAGATACGCAGTATTTT,CASSERGGASTDTQYF,TRBJ2-3,NA,NA,TRBV6-6
TGTGCCAGCAGCCCCGGGGGATTCTATGGCTACACCTTC,CASSPGGFYGYTF,TRBJ1-2,NA,NA,TRBV5-4
TGTGCCAGCAGCTACCCGGGGGGGCCCGGGGAGCTGTTTTTT,CASSYPGGPGELFF,TRBJ2-2,few,TRBD2,TRBV7-6